This is a list of T cell receptor beta chains from one sample in a study of T-cell reconstitution after alpha-beta-depleted transplantation in children. TCRdb re-derived calls from the PCR reads in MiXCR, one entry per CDR3 protein. Of hundreds of thousands of distinct CDR3 sequences in the sample, around a tenth were seen once. Here the sequenced sample was PBMCs, taken before TCRalphabeta/CD19-depleted stem cell transplant. These receptors originate from a boy under two years old with acute myeloid leukemia, due to receive a stem cell transplant. Both conserved end residues are part of each CDR3. A D gene is named only where the DNA matches it firmly. Only part of the rows carry a size: once, few, many, or a class if the clone is expanded.

v_call: TRBV28
d_call: -
j_call: TRBJ2-5
clone_size: many
cdr3_aa: CASSFPIGGLLQETQYF
cdr3_nt: TGTGCCAGCAGTTTCCCCATCGGAGGACTACTTCAAGAGACCCAGTACTTC

v_call: TRBV11-2
d_call: TRBD2
j_call: TRBJ2-7
clone_size: many
cdr3_aa: CASSTRSLGLAGELSYEQYF
cdr3_nt: TGTGCCAGCAGCACCCGCTCCTTGGGACTAGCGGGGGAGCTCTCCTACGAGCAGTACTTC

v_call: TRBV20-1
d_call: TRBD2
j_call: TRBJ2-5
clone_size: many
cdr3_aa: CSAREGGRVLGETQYF
cdr3_nt: TGCAGTGCTAGAGAGGGCGGGAGGGTGCTAGGTGAGACCCAGTACTTC

v_call: TRBV7-3
d_call: -
j_call: TRBJ2-2
clone_size: -
cdr3_aa: CASSLSPGPANTGELFF
cdr3_nt: TGTGCCAGCAGCTTATCACCCGGGCCTGCGAACACCGGGGAGCTGTTTTTT

v_call: TRBV6-1
d_call: -
j_call: TRBJ2-4
clone_size: -
cdr3_aa: CASSFVGAKNIQYF
cdr3_nt: TGTGCCAGCAGCTTCGTCGGAGCCAAAAACATTCAGTACTTC

v_call: TRBV4-3
d_call: -
j_call: TRBJ2-2
clone_size: many
cdr3_aa: CASSRLGTWAGELFF
cdr3_nt: TGCGCCAGCAGCCGCCTCGGCACGTGGGCCGGGGAGCTGTTTTTT

v_call: TRBV20-1
d_call: TRBD2
j_call: TRBJ2-5
clone_size: many
cdr3_aa: CSARVGSGLGGVQETQYF
cdr3_nt: TGCAGTGCTAGAGTCGGTAGCGGGCTAGGCGGGGTCCAAGAGACCCAGTACTTC

v_call: TRBV27
d_call: TRBD2
j_call: TRBJ2-3
clone_size: -
cdr3_aa: CASSLVGLAGNTDTQYF
cdr3_nt: TGTGCCAGCAGTTTGGTCGGACTAGCGGGAAACACAGATACGCAGTATTTT

v_call: TRBV21-1
d_call: -
j_call: TRBJ2-5
clone_size: many
cdr3_aa: CASSIPGVLETQYF
cdr3_nt: TGTGCCAGCAGCATTCCAGGGGTTCTGGAGACCCAGTACTTC

v_call: TRBV10-3
d_call: -
j_call: TRBJ1-1
clone_size: many
cdr3_aa: CAISGTRSNTEAFF
cdr3_nt: TGTGCCATCAGTGGGACCAGGTCGAACACTGAAGCTTTCTTT

v_call: TRBV20-1
d_call: TRBD2
j_call: TRBJ2-3
clone_size: many
cdr3_aa: CSAREGLVPTDTQYF
cdr3_nt: TGCAGTGCTAGAGAGGGACTAGTCCCCACAGATACGCAGTATTTT

v_call: TRBV12-3/TRBV12-4
d_call: -
j_call: TRBJ2-7
clone_size: many
cdr3_aa: CASTHRRGSYEQYF
cdr3_nt: TGTGCCAGCACCCACCGACGGGGCTCCTACGAGCAGTACTTC

v_call: TRBV19
d_call: -
j_call: TRBJ2-1
clone_size: -
cdr3_aa: CASSQRTLSVRFNEQFF
cdr3_nt: TGTGCCAGTAGCCAACGGACCCTGTCAGTTCGATTCAATGAGCAGTTCTTC

v_call: TRBV19
d_call: -
j_call: TRBJ2-5
clone_size: -
cdr3_aa: CASSPDRAGTQYF
cdr3_nt: TGTGCCAGTAGCCCCGACCGAGCAGGGACCCAGTACTTC

v_call: TRBV9
d_call: TRBD1
j_call: TRBJ2-1
clone_size: many
cdr3_aa: CASSPRTGDYNEQFF
cdr3_nt: TGTGCCAGCAGCCCCCGGACAGGGGATTACAATGAGCAGTTCTTC

v_call: TRBV12-3/TRBV12-4
d_call: TRBD2
j_call: TRBJ2-3
clone_size: many
cdr3_aa: CASSFQRGGSDTQYF
cdr3_nt: TGTGCCAGCAGTTTCCAGCGGGGGGGATCAGATACGCAGTATTTT

v_call: TRBV13
d_call: TRBD2
j_call: TRBJ2-3
clone_size: many
cdr3_aa: CASSHAGLETDTQYF
cdr3_nt: TGTGCCAGCAGCCACGCGGGACTAGAGACAGATACGCAGTATTTT

v_call: TRBV5-5
d_call: -
j_call: TRBJ1-6
clone_size: many
cdr3_aa: CASSSRSSLYNSPLHF
cdr3_nt: TGTGCCAGCAGCTCCAGGTCCAGTCTCTATAATTCACCCCTCCACTTT

v_call: TRBV11-2
d_call: -
j_call: TRBJ1-2
clone_size: many
cdr3_aa: CASSLDSSGEAYGYTF
cdr3_nt: TGTGCCAGCAGCTTAGATTCGTCAGGGGAGGCCTATGGCTACACCTTC

v_call: TRBV5-1
d_call: -
j_call: TRBJ1-4
clone_size: many
cdr3_aa: CASRPGDLPNEKLFF
cdr3_nt: TGCGCCAGCAGACCGGGGGACCTTCCCAATGAAAAACTGTTTTTT

v_call: TRBV30
d_call: TRBD1
j_call: TRBJ2-7
clone_size: -
cdr3_aa: CAWGQGTYEQYF
cdr3_nt: TGTGCCTGGGGACAGGGAACCTACGAGCAGTACTTC

v_call: TRBV20-1
d_call: TRBD2
j_call: TRBJ2-2
clone_size: many
cdr3_aa: CSARLAGNTGELFF
cdr3_nt: TGCAGTGCGCGACTAGCTGGGAACACCGGGGAGCTGTTTTTT

v_call: TRBV19
d_call: -
j_call: TRBJ2-3
clone_size: many
cdr3_aa: CASSGAGRADTQYF
cdr3_nt: TGTGCCAGTTCTGGGGCGGGCCGGGCAGATACGCAGTATTTT

v_call: TRBV18
d_call: -
j_call: TRBJ2-1
clone_size: few
cdr3_aa: CASSPLGVRNEQFF
cdr3_nt: TGTGCCAGCTCACCACTTGGGGTCCGAAATGAGCAGTTCTTC

v_call: TRBV29-1
d_call: -
j_call: TRBJ2-5
clone_size: many
cdr3_aa: CSVEETQYF
cdr3_nt: TGCAGCGTCGAAGAGACCCAGTACTTC

v_call: TRBV6-5
d_call: -
j_call: TRBJ2-7
clone_size: many
cdr3_aa: CASSYLGLPTYEQYF
cdr3_nt: TGTGCCAGCAGTTACTTGGGACTTCCTACCTACGAGCAGTACTTC

v_call: TRBV28
d_call: TRBD1
j_call: TRBJ2-7
clone_size: -
cdr3_aa: CASTFGDRERGEQYF
cdr3_nt: TGTGCCAGCACCTTCGGGGACAGGGAGAGGGGGGAGCAGTACTTC

v_call: TRBV29-1
d_call: TRBD2
j_call: TRBJ2-1
clone_size: many
cdr3_aa: CSVESLAGGPGEQFF
cdr3_nt: TGCAGCGTTGAGAGTCTAGCGGGAGGGCCTGGTGAGCAGTTCTTC

v_call: TRBV5-1
d_call: -
j_call: TRBJ2-1
clone_size: -
cdr3_aa: CASSHHRDGSYNEQFF
cdr3_nt: TGCGCCAGCAGCCACCACCGGGACGGCTCCTACAATGAGCAGTTCTTC

v_call: TRBV21-1
d_call: -
j_call: TRBJ1-3
clone_size: many
cdr3_aa: CASRRVGTPDSSGNTIYF
cdr3_nt: TGTGCCAGCCGGCGGGTCGGGACACCAGATTCCTCTGGAAACACCATATATTTT

v_call: TRBV28
d_call: -
j_call: TRBJ2-5
clone_size: many
cdr3_aa: CASSSMALYQETQYF
cdr3_nt: TGTGCCAGCAGTTCCATGGCTCTGTACCAAGAGACCCAGTACTTC

v_call: TRBV29-1
d_call: -
j_call: TRBJ2-5
clone_size: many
cdr3_aa: CSVGFTASQETQYF
cdr3_nt: TGCAGCGTTGGGTTTACCGCCTCCCAAGAGACCCAGTACTTC

v_call: TRBV4-1
d_call: TRBD1
j_call: TRBJ2-7
clone_size: many
cdr3_aa: CASSIQGLGQGLTSPSYEQYF
cdr3_nt: TGCGCCAGCAGCATACAGGGTTTAGGACAGGGCCTTACCTCTCCTTCCTACGAGCAGTACTTC

v_call: TRBV11-2
d_call: -
j_call: TRBJ2-7
clone_size: many
cdr3_aa: CASIQGWGSYEQYF
cdr3_nt: TGTGCCAGCATTCAGGGGTGGGGCTCCTACGAGCAGTACTTC

v_call: TRBV20-1
d_call: TRBD2
j_call: TRBJ2-5
clone_size: few
cdr3_aa: CSALIAGGQETQYF
cdr3_nt: TGCAGTGCTCTAATAGCGGGGGGGCAAGAGACCCAGTACTTC

v_call: TRBV4-3
d_call: -
j_call: TRBJ2-3
clone_size: few
cdr3_aa: CASSQDSGLSTDTQYF
cdr3_nt: TGCGCCAGCAGCCAAGATTCGGGACTGAGCACAGATACGCAGTATTTT

v_call: TRBV6-7
d_call: -
j_call: TRBJ2-1
clone_size: -
cdr3_aa: CATPEGMNEQFF
cdr3_nt: TGTGCCACCCCTGAGGGGATGAATGAGCAGTTCTTC

v_call: TRBV7-9
d_call: -
j_call: TRBJ2-7
clone_size: many
cdr3_aa: CASSSDLGSYEQYF
cdr3_nt: TGTGCCAGCAGCTCCGACTTGGGCTCCTACGAGCAGTACTTC

v_call: TRBV12-3/TRBV12-4
d_call: -
j_call: TRBJ1-2
clone_size: many
cdr3_aa: CASSSVGGYGYTF
cdr3_nt: TGTGCCAGCAGTTCAGTGGGGGGCTATGGCTACACCTTC

v_call: TRBV5-5
d_call: -
j_call: TRBJ1-5
clone_size: -
cdr3_aa: CASSLNDGLGRPQHF
cdr3_nt: TGTGCCAGCAGCTTGAATGACGGCCTAGGAAGGCCCCAGCATTTT

v_call: TRBV7-2
d_call: TRBD1
j_call: TRBJ2-7
clone_size: many
cdr3_aa: CASSAPPGQGILEQYF
cdr3_nt: TGTGCCAGCAGCGCCCCTCCGGGACAGGGAATACTCGAGCAGTACTTC

v_call: TRBV7-9
d_call: -
j_call: TRBJ2-3
clone_size: -
cdr3_aa: CASSLVKGLTDTQYF
cdr3_nt: TGTGCCAGCAGCTTAGTCAAGGGGCTGACAGATACGCAGTATTTT

v_call: TRBV9
d_call: TRBD2
j_call: TRBJ2-1
clone_size: many
cdr3_aa: CASSGPGLAGGGSYNEQFF
cdr3_nt: TGTGCCAGCAGCGGTCCGGGACTAGCGGGGGGGGGCTCCTACAATGAGCAGTTCTTC

v_call: TRBV9
d_call: -
j_call: TRBJ2-3
clone_size: many
cdr3_aa: CASSGTSKDTQYF
cdr3_nt: TGTGCCAGCAGCGGAACATCGAAAGATACGCAGTATTTT

v_call: TRBV7-2
d_call: -
j_call: TRBJ2-1
clone_size: many
cdr3_aa: CASSLRAYNEQFF
cdr3_nt: TGTGCCAGCAGCTTAAGAGCCTACAATGAGCAGTTCTTC

v_call: TRBV4-2
d_call: TRBD1
j_call: TRBJ1-5
clone_size: few
cdr3_aa: CASSQDWGTGGAKFNQPQHF
cdr3_nt: TGTGCCAGCAGCCAAGACTGGGGGACAGGGGGCGCAAAGTTCAATCAGCCCCAGCATTTT

v_call: TRBV19
d_call: TRBD2
j_call: TRBJ2-7
clone_size: -
cdr3_aa: CASSLGTSGEYEQYF
cdr3_nt: TGTGCCAGTAGTTTGGGGACTAGCGGGGAATACGAGCAGTACTTC

v_call: TRBV30
d_call: -
j_call: TRBJ2-7
clone_size: -
cdr3_aa: CAWGTGSYEQYF
cdr3_nt: TGTGCCTGGGGTACAGGGTCCTACGAGCAGTACTTC

v_call: TRBV29-1
d_call: -
j_call: TRBJ2-1
clone_size: many
cdr3_aa: CSVSPEAGNNEQFF
cdr3_nt: TGCAGCGTCTCACCCGAGGCGGGAAACAATGAGCAGTTCTTC

v_call: TRBV20-1
d_call: -
j_call: TRBJ2-7
clone_size: many
cdr3_aa: CSAVGGRVYEQYF
cdr3_nt: TGCAGTGCTGTAGGTGGAAGAGTCTACGAGCAGTACTTC

v_call: TRBV24-1
d_call: -
j_call: TRBJ2-1
clone_size: -
cdr3_aa: CATSDLFLRSGTQDEQFF
cdr3_nt: TGTGCCACCAGTGATTTGTTCCTTCGGAGCGGGACACAGGATGAGCAGTTCTTC

v_call: TRBV10-3
d_call: -
j_call: TRBJ2-1
clone_size: many
cdr3_aa: CAISEQGNEQFF
cdr3_nt: TGTGCCATCAGTGAACAGGGAAATGAGCAGTTCTTC

v_call: TRBV11-3
d_call: TRBD2
j_call: TRBJ2-4
clone_size: few
cdr3_aa: CASSFYGTSGNIQYF
cdr3_nt: TGTGCCAGCAGCTTTTACGGGACTAGCGGAAACATTCAGTACTTC

v_call: TRBV28
d_call: -
j_call: TRBJ2-7
clone_size: -
cdr3_aa: CASSGNSYEQYF
cdr3_nt: TGTGCCAGCAGTGGGAATTCCTACGAGCAGTACTTC

v_call: TRBV4-1
d_call: TRBD1
j_call: TRBJ2-2
clone_size: many
cdr3_aa: CASSQPPQRQGSGELFF
cdr3_nt: TGCGCCAGCAGCCAACCCCCTCAGAGACAGGGTTCCGGGGAGCTGTTTTTT

v_call: TRBV4-2
d_call: TRBD2
j_call: TRBJ2-2
clone_size: -
cdr3_aa: CAVRLAGTLRAGELFF
cdr3_nt: TGTGCCGTTCGACTAGCGGGAACTTTGCGGGCCGGGGAGCTGTTTTTT